The sequence of this T cell receptor (beta chain) was determined in a study of blood T cell repertoires in COVID-19. The wider study: Samples representing acute and convalescent COVID-19 were sourced from the United States, Italy and Spain. PBMCs, B-cell-depleted T cells, or T cells were the source of the cDNA or gDNA that made up the material.

In germline, CDR1 is SGHNT, CDR2 YENEEA. V lost 4 bases and J 9 bases, leaving 16 bases between the germline ends. The CDR3 sequence is 14 residues long. TCRdb's table, derived via immunoSEQ multiplex PCR, lists solely in-frame clones and lacks some. The table has about 150,000 clones, about 80% seen once. The genes are TRBV11-3 and TRBJ2-1, with D maybe TRBD2 (7 bases). This clonotype was sampled from a woman aged 55-70 years with acute or convalescent COVID-19. Input material: peripheral blood. The CDR3 is CASSYWGGQAEQFF. CDR3 bases: TGTGCCAGCAGCTACTGGGGGGGCCAGGCTGAGCAGTTCTTC. Using reference TRBV11-3 and TRBJ2-1 for the parts outside the CDR3, the full variable domain is EAGVVQSPRYKIIEKKQPVAFWCNPISGHNTLYWYLQNLGQGPELLIRYENEEAVDDSQLPKDRFSAERLKGVDSTLKIQPAELGDSAVYLCASSYWGGQAEQFFGPGTRLTVL.